One sample yielded the 23 T cell receptor beta chains listed below, sequenced in a study of T cell responses to AZD1222 COVID-19 vaccine. Assay used: immunoSEQ multiplex PCR; TCRdb lists only in-frame clones, some missing. The table shows about 120,000 clones, with 92% occurring only once. This specimen was peripheral blood, taken on day 0 of AZD1222 vaccination. Source of these receptors: an adult in good health.

The chain is built from TRBV24-1 and TRBJ2-7, with unresolved D. Germline V gene sequence: CDR1 KGHDR, CDR2 SFDVKD. The CDR3 totals 12 residues. Trimming cost V 4 bases and J 1 base, with 4 bases left between them. The CDR3: CATSDGSYEQYF. The CDR3, as DNA: TGTGCCACCAGTGACGGTTCCTACGAGCAGTACTTC.

V gene TRBV19 combines with J gene TRBJ2-1; 9 positions match TRBD1. With V trimmed by 10 bases and J by 1 base, 14 bases remained unmatched. The germline CDR1 and CDR2 sequences are LNHDA and SQIVND (reference sequence). This CDR3 has 17 amino acids. Written as DNA, the CDR3 is TGTGCCACCGAGGTAGGGAGACAGGGGGGTTCCTACAATGAGCAGTTCTTC. Translating it yields CATEVGRQGGSYNEQFF.

V usage is TRBV5-4 and J usage is TRBJ2-2; 7 bases align to TRBD2. Germline-derived CDR1 and CDR2 are SGHNT and YYREEE (reference sequence). V lost 0 bases, J lost 1 base, and 0 bases stayed unmatched. The CDR3 runs to 15 residues. CDR3 loop: CASSLAGGNTGELFF. DNA for the CDR3: TGTGCCAGCAGCTTGGCGGGGGGGAACACCGGGGAGCTGTTTTTT.

The CDR3 DNA follows: TGTGCCAGCAGACCCCGGACTAGCGGCTCCTACGAGCAGTACTTC. Translation: CASRPRTSGSYEQYF. The rearrangement uses TRBV6-5 and TRBJ2-7; 10 bases match TRBD2. This CDR3 spans 15 amino acids. Germline trimming cut 6 bases from V and 0 bases from J; bases unmatched to any gene: 5. CDR1 MNHEY and CDR2 SVGAGI come from the germline V gene.

This sequence joins TRBV4-3 and TRBJ2-3, with 8 bases lining up with TRBD2. The V and J ends lost 0 bases and 3 bases, in that order; junction bases with no gene match: 5. This CDR3 is built from 16 residues. The germline V gene has CDR1 LGHNA and CDR2 YSLEER. CDR3 DNA sequence: TGCGCCAGCAGCCAAGAAGGGGCTAGCGGGACAGATACGCAGTATTTT. This translates into CASSQEGASGTDTQYF.

The chain recombines TRBV15 with TRBJ1-6; no clear D. The germline gives CDR1 LNHNV, CDR2 YYDKDF (reference sequence). V was cut by 3 bases and J by 7 bases, with 7 bases left in between. The CDR3 is made up of 13 amino acids. As DNA, the CDR3 is TGTGCCACCAGCAGTCAAGACAATTCACCCCTCCACTTT. Translated, it gives CATSSQDNSPLHF.

The V call is TRBV3-1 (or the pseudogene TRBV3-2), the J call TRBJ1-2; a weak D match, TRBD1 (5 bases). Germline V gene sequence: CDR1 LGHDT, CDR2 YNNKEL (reference sequence). V was clipped by 4 bases and J by 6 bases, with 15 bases between them. The CDR3 totals 14 residues. In DNA form, the CDR3 reads TGTGCCAGCAGCCCAAGGGGTAGGGGCCATGGCTACACCTTC. This codes for CASSPRGRGHGYTF.

This clone was counted a single time. This rearrangement joins TRBV28 to TRBJ1-2; the D is unclear. The ends were cut back, 3 bases at V and 6 bases at J, with 11 bases in the middle. The CDR3 is 13 amino acids. The germline gives CDR1 MDHEN, CDR2 SYDVKM. CDR3 in amino acids: CASSFGVVDGYTF. The CDR3 nucleotides are TGTGCCAGCAGTTTCGGGGTCGTCGATGGCTACACCTTC.

The V call is TRBV6-2 or TRBV6-3, the J call TRBJ2-1; D perhaps matches TRBD2 (6 bases). V lost 2 bases, J lost 6 bases, and 14 bases lay in between. The CDR3 length is 15 residues. CDR1 is MNHEY, CDR2 SVGEGT, per germline. CDR3 DNA sequence: TGTGCCAGCAGTTACGGGTTGGCGGGGAGCAATGAGCAGTTCTTC. Amino acid sequence: CASSYGLAGSNEQFF.

This clone was counted a single time. The rearrangement uses TRBV5-1 and TRBJ2-7; D possibly corresponds to TRBD1 (5 bases). Between the trimmed V and J ends, which lost 4 bases and 0 bases, there was a span of 11 bases. The CDR3 has 14 amino acids. Looked up from germline, CDR1 is SGHRS and CDR2 is YFSETQ. CDR3 sequence: CASSDPDISYEQYF. CDR3 coding DNA: TGCGCCAGCAGCGACCCGGACATCTCCTACGAGCAGTACTTC.

The V call is TRBV19, the J call TRBJ2-3; 9 bases line up with TRBD2. Germline V CDR1 and CDR2: LNHDA, SQIVND (reference sequence). Trimming at V came to 7 bases and at J to 7 bases, leaving 6 bases not matched to a gene. This CDR3 has 13 residues. Here the CDR3 DNA reads TGTGCCAGTAAGGCGGGGGGGCCGAATACGCAGTATTTT. It encodes CASKAGGPNTQYF.

The chain combines TRBV6-6 with TRBJ1-6; 9 nucleotides match TRBD1. Germline V lookup: CDR1 MNHNY, CDR2 SVGAGI (reference sequence). The length of the CDR3 is 15 residues. After removal of 7 bases from V and 10 bases from J, the junction contained 11 bases not matched to a gene. The CDR3 protein is CASNLGTGRQSPLHF. The CDR3, as DNA: TGTGCCAGCAACCTCGGGACAGGGCGGCAATCACCCCTCCACTTT.

The gene calls are TRBV6-5 and TRBJ2-7, with TRBD1 as a possible D gene (6 bases). Per the germline V gene, CDR1 is MNHEY and CDR2 is SVGAGI. V was shortened by 0 bases and J by 4 bases, with 13 bases between the two germline ends. CDR3 length equals 15 residues. In DNA form, the CDR3 reads TGTGCCAGCAGTTACTCCGGCAGGGGCCCATACGAGCAGTACTTC. This sequence encodes CASSYSGRGPYEQYF.

The DNA of the CDR3 is TGTGCCAGCAGTGACTCGGAACCGGGACTATATAGCACAGATACGCAGTATTTT. This sequence encodes CASSDSEPGLYSTDTQYF. The chain has TRBV6-4 and TRBJ2-3; 7 nucleotides line up with TRBD2. This CDR3 spans 18 amino acids. Trimming cost V 0 bases and J 0 bases; bases outside gene matches: 9. Germline CDR1 is MRHNA and CDR2 is SNTAGT.

This chain connects TRBV5-6 to TRBJ2-1; 9 positions match TRBD2. Losses at the gene ends were 3 bases for V and 7 bases for J; bases not matched to a gene: 17. This CDR3 has 18 residues. The germline V gene has CDR1 SGHDT and CDR2 YYEEEE. The CDR3 here is CASSSLLSGSSLLNEQFF. Here the CDR3 DNA reads TGTGCCAGCAGCTCGCTACTTAGCGGGAGTTCCCTGTTGAATGAGCAGTTCTTC. The variable domain in full, with the rest retrieved from reference TRBV5-6 and TRBJ2-1, is DAGVTQSPTHLIKTRGQQVTLRCSPKSGHDTVSWYQQALGQGPQFIFQYYEEEERQRGNFPDRFSGHQFPNYSSELNVNALLLGDSALYLCASSSLLSGSSLLNEQFFGPGTRLTVL.

The chain has TRBV29-1 and TRBJ1-2; D is uncertain. This CDR3 region has 13 residues. Germline CDR1 and CDR2: SQVTM and ANQGSEA. Trimming took off 3 bases at V and 4 bases at J, with 12 bases between the two ends. CDR3: CSVDDGLGYGYTF. The CDR3 coding sequence is TGCAGCGTTGACGACGGACTGGGCTATGGCTACACCTTC.

The V and J genes are TRBV30 and TRBJ2-5, with D uncertain. V was pared by 1 base and J by 5 bases, with 5 bases between. Germline V gene sequence: CDR1 GTSNPN, CDR2 SVGIG (reference sequence). This CDR3 has 11 residues. The CDR3: CAWSASETQYF. In nucleotides, the CDR3 is TGTGCCTGGAGTGCTTCGGAGACCCAGTACTTC.

This sequence joins TRBV7-9 and TRBJ1-1, with D hard to call. Germline CDR1 SEHNR, CDR2 FQNEAQ (reference sequence). CDR3 length: 15 amino acids. The V end was cut by 1 base, the J end by 2 bases, with 11 bases between. The CDR3 sequence is CASSLVTAINTEAFF. The CDR3 DNA sequence: TGTGCCAGCAGCTTAGTTACGGCAATAAACACTGAAGCTTTCTTT. Looking up the rest from reference TRBV7-9 and TRBJ1-1 gives the full variable domain: DTGVSQNPRHKITKRGQNVTFRCDPISEHNRLYWYRQTLGQGPEFLTYFQNEAQLEKSRLLSDRFSAERPKGSFSTLEIQRTEQGDSAMYLCASSLVTAINTEAFFGQGTRLTVV.

The rearrangement joins TRBV9 to TRBJ2-1; tentative D call: TRBD2 (6 bases). Germline assignment: CDR1 SGDLS and CDR2 YYNGEE. This CDR3 spans 15 amino acids. V lost 4 bases and J lost 2, with 13 bases in between. This CDR3 is CASSPLREPYNEQFF. CDR3 DNA sequence: TGTGCCAGCAGCCCCCTTCGGGAGCCCTACAATGAGCAGTTCTTC.

The CDR3 here is CASSFSLQETQYF. In DNA, the CDR3 is TGTGCCAGCAGCTTTTCCCTCCAAGAGACCCAGTACTTC. The chain is built from TRBV11-2 and TRBJ2-5; D not resolved. CDR3 length: 13 residues. V lost 3 bases to trimming and J lost 1 base, with 6 bases between them. In germline, CDR1 is SGHAT, CDR2 FQNNGV. Full variable domain (outside the CDR3, taken from reference TRBV11-2 and TRBJ2-5): EAGVAQSPRYKIIEKRQSVAFWCNPISGHATLYWYQQILGQGPKLLIQFQNNGVVDDSQLPKDRFSAERLKGVDSTLKIQPAKLEDSAVYLCASSFSLQETQYFGPGTRLLVL.

This chain joins TRBV5-1 and TRBJ2-5; D is unclear. CDR3 size: 12 residues. Germline CDR1 SGHRS, CDR2 YFSETQ. The ends were cut back, 5 bases at V and 3 bases at J, with 8 bases in the middle. The CDR3 nucleotides read TGCGCCAGCAGACTTTGGGAAGAGACCCAGTACTTC. Translation gives CASRLWEETQYF.

The sample holds one count of this clone. The chain's CDR3 is CASSLGWIRNYGYTF. The CDR3 DNA sequence: TGTGCCAGCAGCTTGGGCTGGATTCGAAACTATGGCTACACCTTC. The rearrangement uses TRBV5-8 and TRBJ1-2; no clear D. V lost 0 bases and J lost 2, with 11 bases in between. Germline V gene data show CDR1 as SGHTS and CDR2 as YDEGEE. The CDR3 spans 15 residues.

V and J are TRBV19 and TRBJ2-7; D gene uncertain. The germline CDR1 and CDR2 sequences are LNHDA and SQIVND (reference sequence). The CDR3 is made up of 13 amino acids. Trimming stripped 1 base from V and 3 bases from J, with 7 bases between. The CDR3 DNA reads as TGTGCCAGTAGTATAGGGGTGTTCTACGAGCAGTACTTC. Protein product: CASSIGVFYEQYF.